This T cell receptor beta chain appears in the sequencing data of a study of control samples from healthy donors and cancer patients. Germline V gene sequence: CDR1 SGHTA, CDR2 FQGNSA. The CDR3 covers 15 residues. With V trimmed by 1 base and J by 7 bases, 7 bases remained unmatched. Profiled with immunoSEQ multiplex PCR; TCRdb holds only in-frame clones, not every one. This table has just over 150,000 clones, approximately 93% appearing once. The TCR sequence derives from a woman between 40 and 55 years old in good health. The V gene is TRBV7-2, the J gene TRBJ1-5, with 7 positions matching TRBD1. Material for sequencing was blood. This CDR3 is CASSLEQGGGQPQHF. In DNA form, the CDR3 reads TGTGCCAGCAGCTTAGAGCAGGGGGGCGGGCAGCCCCAGCATTTT.